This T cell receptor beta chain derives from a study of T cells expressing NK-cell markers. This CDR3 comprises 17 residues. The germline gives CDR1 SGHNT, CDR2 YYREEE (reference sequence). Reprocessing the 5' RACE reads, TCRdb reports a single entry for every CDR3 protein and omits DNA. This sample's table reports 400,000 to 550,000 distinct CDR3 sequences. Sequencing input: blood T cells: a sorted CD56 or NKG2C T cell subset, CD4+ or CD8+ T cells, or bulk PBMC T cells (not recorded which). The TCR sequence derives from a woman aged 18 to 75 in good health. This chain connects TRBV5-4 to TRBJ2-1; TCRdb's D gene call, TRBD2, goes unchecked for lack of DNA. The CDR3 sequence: CASSLARSGSSYNEQFF.